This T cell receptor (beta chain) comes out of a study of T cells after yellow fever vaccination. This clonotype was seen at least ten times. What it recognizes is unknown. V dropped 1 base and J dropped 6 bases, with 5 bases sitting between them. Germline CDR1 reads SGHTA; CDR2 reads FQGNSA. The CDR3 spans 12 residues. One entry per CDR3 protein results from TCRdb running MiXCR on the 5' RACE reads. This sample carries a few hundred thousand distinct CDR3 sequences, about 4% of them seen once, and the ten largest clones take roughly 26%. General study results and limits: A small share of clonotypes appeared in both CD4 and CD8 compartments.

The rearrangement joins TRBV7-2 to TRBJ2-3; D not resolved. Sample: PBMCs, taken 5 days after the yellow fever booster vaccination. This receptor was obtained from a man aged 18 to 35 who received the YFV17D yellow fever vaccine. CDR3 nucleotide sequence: TGTGCCAGCAGCTTAGTAGGGGATACGCAGTATTTT. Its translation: CASSLVGDTQYF.